These T cell receptor beta chains were read from a single sample in a study of cytomegalovirus exposure and HLA in healthy donors. Here immunoSEQ multiplex PCR was the method, and the copy in TCRdb shows in-frame clones only, minus some. The data show 150,000 to 200,000 clones, 80% to 90% seen once. Sequencing used PBMCs. The receptors come from a woman aged 25 to 45 in good health and CMV-seropositive. Both conserved end residues are part of each CDR3. D genes are given only for firm matches. Only part of the rows carry a size: once, few, many, or a class if the clone is expanded.

>17|TRBV9|TRBD2|NA|TRBJ2-5
CASSVGAAGAIQETQYF
TGTGCCAGCAGCGTAGGGGCAGCGGGGGCGATCCAAGAGACCCAGTACTTC
>14|TRBV30|NA|NA|TRBJ2-1
CAWSEGLGYNEQFF
TGTGCCTGGAGTGAAGGACTGGGCTACAATGAGCAGTTCTTC
>14|TRBV5-4|NA|NA|TRBJ1-1
CASRISGRDTEAFF
TGTGCCAGCAGGATTTCTGGCAGGGACACTGAAGCTTTCTTT
>16|TRBV11-2|TRBD1|NA|TRBJ1-3
CASSAQGSTSGNTIYF
TGTGCCAGCAGCGCACAGGGGTCCACCTCTGGAAACACCATATATTTT
>16|TRBV5-8|NA|NA|TRBJ2-6
CASSLAVSSGANVLTF
TGTGCCAGCAGCTTGGCGGTAAGCTCTGGGGCCAACGTCCTGACTTTC
>16|TRBV12-5|TRBD2|NA|TRBJ2-1
CASGLVPAGTYNEQFF
TGTGCTAGTGGTTTGGTTCCAGCGGGGACCTACAATGAGCAGTTCTTC
>16|TRBV19|TRBD2|NA|TRBJ2-5
CASSWGSGAFQETQYF
TGTGCCAGTAGTTGGGGGAGCGGGGCCTTCCAAGAGACCCAGTACTTC
>14|TRBV7-2|NA|NA|TRBJ2-7
CASSLARSSGEQYF
TGTGCCAGCAGCTTAGCCAGGTCCTCCGGCGAGCAGTACTTC
>12|TRBV6-6|NA|once|TRBJ1-5
CASLGQYQPQHF
TGTGCCAGCCTCGGACAGTATCAGCCCCAGCATTTT
>14|TRBV2|NA|NA|TRBJ2-7
CASLQGSFSYEQYF
TGTGCCAGCTTGCAGGGGTCCTTCTCCTACGAGCAGTACTTC
>16|TRBV5-4|TRBD2|NA|TRBJ2-1
CASNPRRERGGNEQFF
TGTGCCAGCAACCCCCGGCGAGAGCGGGGGGGCAATGAGCAGTTCTTC
>14|TRBV7-2|NA|NA|TRBJ1-1
CASSLSPGDTEAFF
TGTGCCAGCAGCTTAAGCCCCGGGGACACTGAAGCTTTCTTT
>17|TRBV5-1|TRBD1|few|TRBJ1-1
CASSSVPGQGLNTEAFF
TGCGCCAGCAGCTCCGTCCCGGGACAGGGGTTGAACACTGAAGCTTTCTTT
>14|TRBV28|NA|NA|TRBJ2-1
CASSGLSRFWEQFF
TGTGCCAGCAGCGGACTTAGCCGGTTCTGGGAGCAGTTCTTC
>16|TRBV7-9|TRBD1|NA|TRBJ2-5
CASSYRQGAPQETQYF
TGTGCCAGCAGCTATAGACAGGGGGCCCCTCAAGAGACCCAGTACTTC
>13|TRBV7-2|NA|once|TRBJ1-1
CASSLDSNTEAFF
TGTGCCAGCAGCTTAGACAGCAACACTGAAGCTTTCTTT
>13|TRBV6-4|NA|NA|TRBJ2-1
CAGGLNSYNEQFF
TGTGCCGGCGGCTTGAACTCGTACAATGAGCAGTTCTTC
>14|TRBV5-1|TRBD1|NA|TRBJ1-2
CASSRGGTDYGYTF
TGCGCCAGCAGCCGCGGGGGGACAGACTATGGCTACACCTTC
>13|TRBV5-6|NA|NA|TRBJ2-1
CASSSQGSYEQFF
TGTGCCAGCAGCTCTCAGGGTTCCTATGAGCAGTTCTTC
>11|TRBV6-6|TRBD1|few|TRBJ2-7
CASSDRDGQYF
TGTGCCAGCAGCGACAGGGACGGGCAGTACTTC